Below are 6 T cell receptor beta chains sequenced from a single sample in a study of graft-versus-host responses after intestinal transplantation. Repertoires were generated with immunoSEQ multiplex PCR, while TCRdb's copy carries only in-frame clones and drops some. Of roughly 93,000 clones listed, 80% to 95% were seen once; the top ten hold 0.4% to 0.6%. No cognate antigen is known for these TCRs. Here the sequenced sample was unstimulated CD8+ T cells sorted from spleen or lymph node cells, taken before intestinal transplant. These receptors were collected from a human donor who received an intestinal transplant.

The chain employs TRBV19 and TRBJ2-7; tentatively, D is TRBD1 (5 bases). The V end lost 4 bases, the J end lost 5 bases, and 9 bases lay between the germline ends. The CDR3 is 12 residues long. Germline assignment: CDR1 LNHDA and CDR2 SQIVND (reference sequence). CDR3: CASSTGQHEQYF. The CDR3 DNA sequence: TGTGCCAGTAGTACAGGACAACACGAGCAGTACTTC.

The chain uses TRBV14 and TRBJ2-5, with TRBD2 identical over 14 bases. The CDR3 has 16 residues. The germline gives CDR1 SGHDN, CDR2 FVKESK. The ends lost 4 bases at V and 5 bases at J; junction bases unmatched: 6. CDR3 in amino acids: CASSPRLAGGRETQYF. CDR3 nucleotides: TGTGCCAGCAGCCCCCGACTAGCGGGAGGGCGGGAGACCCAGTACTTC. Supplemented by reference TRBV14 and TRBJ2-5, the full variable domain reads EAGVTQFPSHSVIEKGQTVTLRCDPISGHDNLYWYRRVMGKEIKFLLHFVKESKQDESGMPNNRFLAERTGGTYSTLKVQPAELEDSGVYFCASSPRLAGGRETQYFGPGTRLLVL.

This chain joins TRBV19 and TRBJ1-2, with D maybe TRBD1 (5 bases). The CDR3 runs to 14 residues. The germline V gene has CDR1 LNHDA and CDR2 SQIVND (reference sequence). V dropped 3 bases and J dropped 4 bases, with 12 bases sitting between them. CDR3 loop: CASSIIGGAYGYTF. The CDR3, as DNA: TGTGCCAGTAGTATCATAGGAGGGGCCTATGGCTACACCTTC.

V gene TRBV5-8 combines with J gene TRBJ2-3, with a tentative D call TRBD2 (5 bases). Germline CDR1 is SGHTS and CDR2 is YDEGEE. Trimming removed 0 bases from V and 6 bases from J, with 5 bases in between. The CDR3 is 12 amino acids. The CDR3 DNA is TGTGCCAGCAGCTTGGGGGAGGATACGCAGTATTTT. Translating gives CASSLGEDTQYF.

The V call is TRBV9, the J call TRBJ2-7, with 7 positions matching TRBD2. The CDR3 sequence is 13 residues long. V shed 3 bases and J 2 bases; nucleotides not matched to a gene: 2. Germline-derived CDR1 and CDR2 are SGDLS and YYNGEE. The CDR3 loop reads CASSGGGTYEQYF. Written as DNA, the CDR3 is TGTGCCAGCAGCGGCGGGGGAACCTACGAGCAGTACTTC.

This chain links TRBV5-6 with TRBJ1-1; 7 nucleotides agree with TRBD1. The CDR3 totals 15 residues. The germline V gene encodes CDR1 SGHDT and CDR2 YYEEEE. V was clipped by 0 bases and J by 3 bases; unmatched bases: 5. The CDR3 DNA reads TGTGCCAGCAGCTTGGGTGGGGGACAGCACACTGAAGCTTTCTTT. Its translation: CASSLGGGQHTEAFF.